This TCR beta chain was sequenced for a study of shared clonotypes between healthy human individuals. Study-wide results and limits: Apart from blood, nothing was sampled; tissue repertoires likely differ.

Deep-level settings were used for running the assay. Per the study methods: Filtering differed because ImmunoSEQ produced junction-only sequences that carried no quality scores. The assay was immunoSEQ multiplex PCR, and TCRdb's table has in-frame clones only and misses some. D and trimming were read from the DNA, whereas the V and J calls and clone size are those reported in that table. The repertoire consists of 640,000 or so clones, with roughly 70% occurring once and the leading ten covering around 2%. For this clone: The antigen is undetermined.

Trimming cost V 5 bases and J 3 bases; bases outside gene matches: 13. The CDR3 length is 20 residues. CDR1 LNHDA and CDR2 SQIVND come from the germline V gene (reference sequence). This sequence joins TRBV19 and TRBJ2-2; TRBD2 agrees at 15 bases. Material: memory CD4+ T cells sorted from blood. Indicated subset: CD45RA-negative fraction. The receptor was isolated from a woman aged 25 to 39 in good health. As DNA, the CDR3 is TGTGCCAGTAGTCTCCTAGCCCGGACTAGCGGGAGGGGGCACACCGGGGAGCTGTTTTTT. It is translated as CASSLLARTSGRGHTGELFF.